The 29 T cell receptor beta chains below come from one sample, sequenced in a study of cytomegalovirus exposure and HLA in healthy donors (dated by TCRdb to 2015 to 2018). The library was prepared using the immunoSEQ multiplex PCR assay. TCRdb obtained this table from immuneACCESS and retained in-frame rearrangements with V and J assigned. These tables miss some clones; where compared with another copy, unresolved V genes account for less than half of the shortfall, and the remainder is unexplained. This sample has over 70,000 clones in its table, and 85% to 90% of those were observed once. The top ten constitute 3.5% to 4% of the sample. The sample taken for sequencing was PBMCs. These receptors all come from a woman younger than 30 in good health and CMV-seropositive.

The chain combines TRBV11-2 with TRBJ2-7; 9 bases fit TRBD1. With V trimmed by 5 bases and J by 4 bases, 12 bases remained unmatched. Per the germline V gene, CDR1 is SGHAT and CDR2 is FQNNGV. The CDR3 length is 16 residues. The CDR3 spells CASSQAGTGSIYEQYF. The CDR3 DNA reads as TGTGCCAGCAGCCAAGCCGGGACAGGGAGTATATACGAGCAGTACTTC.

The genes are TRBV19 and TRBJ2-7, with 7 bases that match TRBD1. CDR1 and CDR2 (germline): LNHDA, SQIVND (reference sequence). V lost 6 bases, J lost 2 bases, and 1 base stayed unmatched. CDR3 size: 12 residues. The DNA of the CDR3 is TGTGCCAGTAGAGGACAGGCCTACGAGCAGTACTTC. Its protein is CASRGQAYEQYF.

The chain has TRBV15 and TRBJ1-2; a weak D match, TRBD1 (5 bases). Trimming shortened V by 0 bases and J by 8 bases, and 22 bases separated the two germline ends. CDR3 size: 17 residues. Germline CDR1 reads LNHNV; CDR2 reads YYDKDF (reference sequence). Here the CDR3 reads CATSREYSAVLGGGYTF. In DNA form, the CDR3 reads TGTGCCACCAGCAGAGAGTATTCGGCAGTTCTCGGGGGAGGCTACACCTTC.

The chain links TRBV10-3 to TRBJ2-3; 16 positions agree with TRBD2. CDR3 length equals 18 residues. The V segment lost 3 bases and the J segment 5 bases; nucleotides outside the gene matches: 8. Looked up from germline, CDR1 is ENHRY and CDR2 is SYGVKD. CDR3 DNA: TGTGCCATCAGTGACCGAGGGACTAGCGGGGGGGCGGGAGATACGCAGTATTTT. It is translated as CAISDRGTSGGAGDTQYF.

The V call is TRBV7-6, the J call TRBJ2-3; D possibly corresponds to TRBD2 (5 bases). Trimming stripped 5 bases from V and 5 bases from J, with 17 bases between. This CDR3 comprises 15 residues. Germline V lookup: CDR1 SGHVS, CDR2 FNYEAQ. The CDR3 loop reads CASSEGASLQDTQYF. The DNA of the CDR3 is TGTGCCAGCAGCGAGGGAGCGTCCTTGCAAGATACGCAGTATTTT.

The chain recombines TRBV5-1 with TRBJ2-1; possibly TRBD1 for D (5 bases). The V end lost 1 base, the J end lost 6 bases, and 11 bases lay between the germline ends. Looked up from germline, CDR1 is SGHRS and CDR2 is YFSETQ. CDR3 length: 14 residues. The CDR3: CASSLRDSLNEQFF. CDR3 coding DNA: TGCGCCAGCAGCTTGAGAGACAGCCTCAATGAGCAGTTCTTC.

The CDR3 sequence is CASSETRTNTDTQYF. The CDR3, as DNA: TGTGCCAGCAGTGAGACACGGACTAACACAGATACGCAGTATTTT. The V and J genes are TRBV2 and TRBJ2-3; the D gene is possibly TRBD2 (6 bases). The ends were cut back, 3 bases at V and 2 bases at J, with 12 bases in the middle. The CDR3 extends over 15 amino acids. From germline, CDR1 is SNHLY and CDR2 FYNNEI.

The chain employs TRBV4-1 and TRBJ2-1, with TRBD2 matching 7 bases. The J segment lost 8 bases and the V segment lost 0 bases, leaving 16 bases of the junction unmatched. In germline, CDR1 is MGHRA, CDR2 YSYEKL. CDR3 size: 18 residues. The CDR3 DNA reads as TGCGCCAGCAGCCAAGACCCGCCAACTAGCGCCGGGGTGGATGAGCAGTTCTTC. The encoded protein is CASSQDPPTSAGVDEQFF.

This clone was detected only a few times. The V and J genes are TRBV7-9 and TRBJ2-7, with 7 bases matching TRBD1. CDR1 and CDR2 from the germline V gene are SEHNR and FQNEAQ (reference sequence). The V and J ends lost 5 bases and 5 bases, in that order; junction bases with no gene match: 9. The CDR3 length is 14 residues. This CDR3 reads CASSPGTEFHEQYF. The CDR3 nucleotides read TGTGCCAGCAGCCCCGGGACAGAGTTCCACGAGCAGTACTTC.

The chain is built from TRBV19 and TRBJ1-2, with D maybe TRBD1 (5 bases). The V end lost 4 bases, the J end lost 11 bases, and 23 bases lay between the germline ends. The CDR3 spans 15 residues. The germline V gene has CDR1 LNHDA and CDR2 SQIVND (reference sequence). The CDR3 sequence: CASSKTRSQGKLYTF. CDR3 DNA: TGTGCCAGTAGTAAAACCCGGAGCCAGGGTAAACTTTACACCTTC. Complete variable domain (other parts from reference TRBV19 and TRBJ1-2): DGGITQSPKYLFRKEGQNVTLSCEQNLNHDAMYWYRQDPGQGLRLIYYSQIVNDFQKGDIAEGYSVSREKKESFPLTVTSAQKNPTAFYLCASSKTRSQGKLYTFGSGTRLTVV.

This chain joins TRBV28 and TRBJ2-7; 12 bases are a match to TRBD2. Germline V gene data show CDR1 as MDHEN and CDR2 as SYDVKM. V shed 6 bases and J 4 bases; nucleotides not matched to a gene: 13. The CDR3 is made up of 17 amino acids. CDR3 sequence (DNA): TGTGCCAGCAGAGGGTTAGGACTAGCGGGAAAGGCGTACGAGCAGTACTTC. Translating gives CASRGLGLAGKAYEQYF.

The chain links TRBV9 to TRBJ2-1; D might be TRBD1 (6 bases). The germline V and J ends were trimmed by 2 bases and 0 bases, with 9 bases remaining between them. The CDR3 is 15 residues long. The V gene's germline CDR1 is SGDLS and CDR2 YYNGEE. CDR3 bases: TGTGCCAGCAGCGTCCAGGGGAGCTCCTACAATGAGCAGTTCTTC. Amino acid sequence: CASSVQGSSYNEQFF.

The chain recombines TRBV5-4 with TRBJ2-7; a possible D gene is TRBD1 (5 bases). CDR3 length: 13 amino acids. V dropped 4 bases and J dropped 1 base, with 9 bases sitting between them. Looked up from germline, CDR1 is SGHNT and CDR2 is YYREEE (reference sequence). CDR3 coding DNA: TGTGCCAGCAGCCGGACACCTTCCTACGAGCAGTACTTC. It yields the protein CASSRTPSYEQYF.

The V and J genes are TRBV19 and TRBJ2-1; 9 nucleotides match TRBD2. Losses at the gene ends were 4 bases for V and 7 bases for J; bases not matched to a gene: 14. This CDR3 comprises 17 residues. From germline, CDR1 is LNHDA and CDR2 SQIVND (reference sequence). The CDR3 spells CASSRPEAGGPLNEQFF. CDR3 nucleotides: TGTGCCAGTAGTAGGCCCGAGGCGGGAGGGCCTCTGAATGAGCAGTTCTTC.

The chain carries TRBV9 and TRBJ2-6; the D gene is possibly TRBD1 (5 bases). From germline, CDR1 is SGDLS and CDR2 YYNGEE. The CDR3 spans 17 residues. V was shortened by 1 base and J by 1 base, with 12 bases between the two germline ends. The CDR3: CASSVQGMVSGANVLTF. The CDR3 nucleotides are TGTGCCAGCAGCGTACAGGGTATGGTTTCTGGGGCCAACGTCCTGACTTTC. The full variable domain, with the rest looked up from reference TRBV9 and TRBJ2-6, is DSGVTQTPKHLITATGQRVTLRCSPRSGDLSVYWYQQSLDQGLQFLIQYYNGEERAKGNILERFSAQQFPDLHSELNLSSLELGDSALYFCASSVQGMVSGANVLTFGAGSRLTVL.

The chain combines TRBV7-9 with TRBJ1-1; the D gene is possibly TRBD1 (6 bases). Germline V gene lookup returns CDR1 SEHNR and CDR2 FQNEAQ (reference sequence). The CDR3 consists of 13 residues. V was cut by 0 bases and J by 6 bases, with 8 bases left in between. The CDR3 loop reads CASSLATGSEAFF. CDR3 in DNA: TGTGCCAGCAGCTTAGCTACAGGGTCTGAAGCTTTCTTT. Drawing the rest from reference TRBV7-9 and TRBJ1-1, the complete variable domain is DTGVSQNPRHKITKRGQNVTFRCDPISEHNRLYWYRQTLGQGPEFLTYFQNEAQLEKSRLLSDRFSAERPKGSFSTLEIQRTEQGDSAMYLCASSLATGSEAFFGQGTRLTVV.

The chain recombines TRBV10-3 with TRBJ1-1; D might be TRBD1 (5 bases). Per the germline V gene, CDR1 is ENHRY and CDR2 is SYGVKD. The CDR3 runs 14 residues. With 7 bases removed from V and 2 bases from J, the gap between germline ends came to 14 bases. This CDR3 reads CAINAGNGNTEAFF. The CDR3 DNA reads as TGTGCCATCAATGCAGGGAATGGAAACACTGAAGCTTTCTTT.

The chain links TRBV19 to TRBJ1-4; maybe TRBD1 (6 bases). V shed 3 bases and J shed 8 bases, with 22 bases lying between them. The CDR3 is 17 amino acids. Looked up from germline, CDR1 is LNHDA and CDR2 is SQIVND (reference sequence). CDR3 loop: CASSIALHTGIGEKLFF. The CDR3 nucleotides are TGTGCCAGTAGTATCGCCCTCCATACAGGGATAGGGGAAAAACTGTTTTTT.

The chain recombines TRBV19 with TRBJ2-7; TRBD1 agrees at 9 bases. Per the germline V gene, CDR1 is LNHDA and CDR2 is SQIVND (reference sequence). This CDR3 has 15 residues. The V gene end was trimmed by 5 bases and the J gene end by 2 bases; junction bases not matched to a gene: 7. The CDR3 DNA reads TGTGCCAGTAGTCCATCCGGGGACAGGGCCTACGAGCAGTACTTC. Amino acid sequence: CASSPSGDRAYEQYF.

This chain uses TRBV7-2 with TRBJ2-5, with TRBD2 as a possible D gene (6 bases). Germline CDR1 reads SGHTA; CDR2 reads FQGNSA. Trimming shortened V by 5 bases and J by 4 bases, and 17 bases separated the two germline ends. The CDR3 has 15 residues. CDR3 nucleotide sequence: TGTGCCAGCAGCCGAGCAGGAGGGGCCGGAGAGACCCAGTACTTC. Encoded protein: CASSRAGGAGETQYF.

The chain carries TRBV4-1 and TRBJ1-6, with 10 bases identical to TRBD1. The germline V gene has CDR1 MGHRA and CDR2 YSYEKL. This CDR3 region has 16 residues. The ends lost 0 bases at V and 6 bases at J; junction bases unmatched: 2. As DNA, the CDR3 is TGCGCCAGCAGCCAAGATAGGACAGGGGGTAATTCACCCCTCCACTTT. The encoded protein is CASSQDRTGGNSPLHF.

The CDR3 sequence: CASSYLAGPINEQFF. CDR3 bases: TGTGCCAGCAGTTACTTAGCGGGACCCATCAATGAGCAGTTCTTC. The genes are TRBV6-5 and TRBJ2-1; 8 bases match TRBD2. The V gene end was trimmed by 1 base and the J gene end by 6 bases; junction bases not matched to a gene: 5. CDR1 and CDR2 from the germline V gene are MNHEY and SVGAGI. The CDR3 totals 15 residues.

The rearrangement links TRBV7-2 to TRBJ2-7, with D unresolved. The CDR3 has 13 residues. V was clipped by 5 bases and J by 3 bases, with 11 bases between them. Germline assignment: CDR1 SGHTA and CDR2 FQGNSA. The CDR3 reads CASSINYSYEQYF. The CDR3, as DNA: TGTGCCAGCAGCATTAATTACAGCTACGAGCAGTACTTC.

J is TRBJ1-1 and V is TRBV7-2, with D maybe TRBD1 (6 bases). Trimming cost V 4 bases and J 5 bases, with 17 bases left between them. This CDR3 is 15 amino acids long. CDR1 is SGHTA, CDR2 FQGNSA, per germline. CDR3 sequence: CASSSREGVRTEAFF. Here the CDR3 DNA reads TGTGCCAGCAGCTCTCGCGAGGGGGTTAGGACTGAAGCTTTCTTT.

This clone appeared once. J is TRBJ2-5 and V is TRBV11-2; D is uncertain. V dropped 6 bases and J dropped 0 bases, with 17 bases sitting between them. CDR3 length equals 16 residues. Germline V gives CDR1 SGHAT, CDR2 FQNNGV. The CDR3: CASRRGLFSYQETQYF. CDR3 coding DNA: TGTGCCAGCAGACGTGGGTTGTTTAGCTACCAAGAGACCCAGTACTTC.

Notes on this clone: Additional DNA sequences in this sample encode the identical CDR3. The V call is TRBV19, the J call TRBJ1-1; D is uncertain. Trimming left V 3 bases short and J 1 base short, with 12 bases between. Germline V CDR1 and CDR2: LNHDA, SQIVND (reference sequence). CDR3 size: 15 residues. CDR3 protein: CASSIAGHTNTEAFF. CDR3 DNA: TGTGCCAGTAGTATTGCGGGCCATACGAACACTGAAGCTTTCTTT.

The V and J genes are TRBV7-2 and TRBJ1-2, with 12 bases fitting TRBD1. Per the germline V gene, CDR1 is SGHTA and CDR2 is FQGNSA. V shed 0 bases and J 0 bases; nucleotides not matched to a gene: 2. This CDR3 has 17 amino acids. CDR3 nucleotides: TGTGCCAGCAGCTTAGCGGGACAGGGGGCCCCTAACTATGGCTACACCTTC. It encodes CASSLAGQGAPNYGYTF. Full variable domain (missing parts from reference TRBV7-2 and TRBJ1-2): GAGVSQSPSNKVTEKGKDVELRCDPISGHTALYWYRQSLGQGLEFLIYFQGNSAPDKSGLPSDRFSAERTGGSVSTLTIQRTQQEDSAVYLCASSLAGQGAPNYGYTFGSGTRLTVV.

In this sample, this clone turned up once. J is TRBJ2-7 and V is TRBV28, with 12 bases identical to TRBD1. Germline V gene data show CDR1 as MDHEN and CDR2 as SYDVKM. J gave up 7 bases and V 10 bases, and 14 bases lay outside the gene matches. The CDR3 covers 15 residues. This CDR3 reads CATHTPGQGAREQYF. The CDR3 coding sequence is TGTGCCACCCACACGCCGGGACAGGGGGCAAGGGAGCAGTACTTC. Complete variable domain (other parts from reference TRBV28 and TRBJ2-7): DVKVTQSSRYLVKRTGEKVFLECVQDMDHENMFWYRQDPGLGLRLIYFSYDVKMKEKGDIPEGYSVSREKKERFSLILESASTNQTSMYLCATHTPGQGAREQYFGPGTRLTVT.

The rearrangement uses TRBV30 and TRBJ2-7, with 9 bases that match TRBD2. The V and J ends lost 3 bases and 4 bases, in that order; junction bases with no gene match: 10. Per the germline V gene, CDR1 is GTSNPN and CDR2 is SVGIG (reference sequence). This CDR3 contains 15 residues. The CDR3 bases are TGTGCCTGGAGCATCGGGGGTAGCGGGAGATACGAGCAGTACTTC. Protein: CAWSIGGSGRYEQYF.